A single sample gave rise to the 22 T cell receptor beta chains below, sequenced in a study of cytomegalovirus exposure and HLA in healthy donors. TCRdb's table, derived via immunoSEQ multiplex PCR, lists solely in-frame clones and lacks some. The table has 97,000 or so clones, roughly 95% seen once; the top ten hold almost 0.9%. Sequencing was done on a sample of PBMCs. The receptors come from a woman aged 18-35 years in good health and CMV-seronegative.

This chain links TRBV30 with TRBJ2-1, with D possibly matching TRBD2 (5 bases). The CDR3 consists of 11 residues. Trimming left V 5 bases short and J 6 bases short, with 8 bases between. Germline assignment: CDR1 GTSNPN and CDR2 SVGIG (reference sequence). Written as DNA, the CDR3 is TGTGCCTGGCAAGGAGGCAATGAGCAGTTCTTC. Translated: CAWQGGNEQFF.

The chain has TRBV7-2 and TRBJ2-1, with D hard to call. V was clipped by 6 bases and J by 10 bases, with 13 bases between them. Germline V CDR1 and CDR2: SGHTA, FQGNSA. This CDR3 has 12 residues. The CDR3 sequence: CASSFGAPEQFF. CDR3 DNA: TGTGCCAGCAGTTTTGGAGCCCCGGAGCAGTTCTTC.

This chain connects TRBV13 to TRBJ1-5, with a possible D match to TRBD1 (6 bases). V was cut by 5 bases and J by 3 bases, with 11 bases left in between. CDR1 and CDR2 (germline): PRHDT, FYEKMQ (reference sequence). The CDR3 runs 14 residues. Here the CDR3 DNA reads TGTGCCAGCAGCGTTGGGACACTCAATCAGCCCCAGCATTTT. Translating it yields CASSVGTLNQPQHF. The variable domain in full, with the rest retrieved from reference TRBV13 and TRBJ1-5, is AAGVIQSPRHLIKEKRETATLKCYPIPRHDTVYWYQQGPGQDPQFLISFYEKMQSDKGSIPDRFSAQQFSDYHSELNMSSLELGDSALYFCASSVGTLNQPQHFGDGTRLSIL.

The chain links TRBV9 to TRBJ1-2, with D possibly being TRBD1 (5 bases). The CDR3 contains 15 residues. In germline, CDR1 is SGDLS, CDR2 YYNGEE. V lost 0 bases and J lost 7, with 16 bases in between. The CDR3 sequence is CASSVESGGGGGYTF. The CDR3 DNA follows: TGTGCCAGCAGCGTAGAGAGTGGCGGGGGGGGTGGCTACACCTTC. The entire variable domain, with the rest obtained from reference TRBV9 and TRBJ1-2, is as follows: DSGVTQTPKHLITATGQRVTLRCSPRSGDLSVYWYQQSLDQGLQFLIQYYNGEERAKGNILERFSAQQFPDLHSELNLSSLELGDSALYFCASSVESGGGGGYTFGSGTRLTVV.

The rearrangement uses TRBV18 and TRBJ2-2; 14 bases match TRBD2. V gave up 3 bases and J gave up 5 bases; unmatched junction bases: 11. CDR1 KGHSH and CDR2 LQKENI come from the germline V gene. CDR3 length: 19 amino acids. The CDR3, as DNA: TGTGCCAGCTCACCCTCCGCCGGACTAGCGGGAGGTTTAACCGGGGAGCTGTTTTTT. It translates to CASSPSAGLAGGLTGELFF. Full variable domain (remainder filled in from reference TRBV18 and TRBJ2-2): NAGVMQNPRHLVRRRGQEARLRCSPMKGHSHVYWYRQLPEEGLKFMVYLQKENIIDESGMPKERFSAEFPKEGPSILRIQQVVRGDSAAYFCASSPSAGLAGGLTGELFFGEGSRLTVL.

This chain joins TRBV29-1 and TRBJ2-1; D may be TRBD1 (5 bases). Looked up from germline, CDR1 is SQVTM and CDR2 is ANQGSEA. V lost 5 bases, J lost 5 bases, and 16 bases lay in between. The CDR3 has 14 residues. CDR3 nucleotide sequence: TGCAGCGTTCGTGTGGGCAGGGTCCACAATGAGCAGTTCTTC. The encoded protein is CSVRVGRVHNEQFF.

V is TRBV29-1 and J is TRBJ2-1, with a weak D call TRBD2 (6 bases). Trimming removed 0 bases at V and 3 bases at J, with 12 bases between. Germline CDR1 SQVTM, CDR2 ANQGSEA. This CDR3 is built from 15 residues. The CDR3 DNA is TGCAGCGTTGAAGATTCCGCGGGGTACTACAATGAGCAGTTCTTC. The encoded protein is CSVEDSAGYYNEQFF.

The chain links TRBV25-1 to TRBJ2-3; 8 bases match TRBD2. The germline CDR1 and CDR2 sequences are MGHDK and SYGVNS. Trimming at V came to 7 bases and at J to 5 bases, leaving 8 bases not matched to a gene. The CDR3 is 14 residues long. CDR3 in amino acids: CASTRAGAQDTQYF. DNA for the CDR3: TGTGCCAGCACACGAGCGGGAGCACAAGATACGCAGTATTTT.

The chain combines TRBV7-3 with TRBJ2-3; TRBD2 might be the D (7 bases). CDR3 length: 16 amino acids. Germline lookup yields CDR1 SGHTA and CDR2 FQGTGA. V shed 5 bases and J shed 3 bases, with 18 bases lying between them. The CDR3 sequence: CASSPRAGGLTDTQYF. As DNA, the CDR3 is TGTGCCAGCAGCCCACGAGCCGGGGGGCTGACAGATACGCAGTATTTT.

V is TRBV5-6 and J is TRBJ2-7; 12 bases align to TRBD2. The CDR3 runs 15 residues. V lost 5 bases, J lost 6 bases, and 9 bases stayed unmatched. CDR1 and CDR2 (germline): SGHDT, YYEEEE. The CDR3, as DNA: TGTGCCAGCAGACTCCTAGCGGGAGGGCCAGGCGAGCAGTACTTC. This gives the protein CASRLLAGGPGEQYF.

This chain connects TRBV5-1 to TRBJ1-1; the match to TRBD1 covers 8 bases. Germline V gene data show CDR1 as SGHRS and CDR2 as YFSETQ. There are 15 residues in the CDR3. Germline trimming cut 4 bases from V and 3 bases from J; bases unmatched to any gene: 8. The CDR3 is CASSVLTGGDTEAFF. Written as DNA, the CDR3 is TGCGCCAGCAGCGTGTTAACAGGGGGTGACACTGAAGCTTTCTTT.

CDR3 DNA: TGTGCCAGCAGTGAAGCCAGGGCCTACGAGCAGTACTTC. Translation: CASSEARAYEQYF. The chain uses TRBV6-1 and TRBJ2-7; D may be TRBD1 (5 bases). CDR3 size: 13 residues. V was pared by 0 bases and J by 2 bases, with 5 bases between. Germline assignment: CDR1 MNHNS and CDR2 SASEGT.

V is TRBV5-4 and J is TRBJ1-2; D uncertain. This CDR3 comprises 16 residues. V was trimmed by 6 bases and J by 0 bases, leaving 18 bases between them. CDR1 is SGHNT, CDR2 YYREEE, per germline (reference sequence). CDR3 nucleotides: TGTGCCAGCACCCACCCGGGAGGGAAAGCTAACTATGGCTACACCTTC. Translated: CASTHPGGKANYGYTF.

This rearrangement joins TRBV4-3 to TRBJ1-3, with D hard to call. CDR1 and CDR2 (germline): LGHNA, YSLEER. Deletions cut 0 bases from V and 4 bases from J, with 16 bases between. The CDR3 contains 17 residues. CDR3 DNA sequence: TGCGCCAGCAGCCAAGATGTCGGGAGGGTCGGCGGAAACACCATATATTTT. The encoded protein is CASSQDVGRVGGNTIYF.

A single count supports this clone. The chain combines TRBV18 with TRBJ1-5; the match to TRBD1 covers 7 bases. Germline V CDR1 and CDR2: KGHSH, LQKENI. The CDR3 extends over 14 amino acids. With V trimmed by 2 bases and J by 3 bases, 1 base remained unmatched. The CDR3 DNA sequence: TGTGCCAGCTCACCAGGGACAGCCAATCAGCCCCAGCATTTT. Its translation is CASSPGTANQPQHF. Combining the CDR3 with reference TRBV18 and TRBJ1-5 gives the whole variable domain NAGVMQNPRHLVRRRGQEARLRCSPMKGHSHVYWYRQLPEEGLKFMVYLQKENIIDESGMPKERFSAEFPKEGPSILRIQQVVRGDSAAYFCASSPGTANQPQHFGDGTRLSIL.

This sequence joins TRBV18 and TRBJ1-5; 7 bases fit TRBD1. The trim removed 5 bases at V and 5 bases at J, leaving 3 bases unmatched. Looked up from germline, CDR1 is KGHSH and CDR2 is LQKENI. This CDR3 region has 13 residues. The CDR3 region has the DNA TGTGCCAGCTCATCTACAGGGGATCAGCCCCAGCATTTT. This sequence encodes CASSSTGDQPQHF.

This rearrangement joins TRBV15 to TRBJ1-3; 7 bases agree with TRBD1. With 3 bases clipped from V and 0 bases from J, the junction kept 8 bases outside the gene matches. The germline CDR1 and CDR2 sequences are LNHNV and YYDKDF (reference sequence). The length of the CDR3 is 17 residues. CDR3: CATSRWGQPSSGNTIYF. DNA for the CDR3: TGTGCCACCAGCAGGTGGGGACAGCCGTCCTCTGGAAACACCATATATTTT.

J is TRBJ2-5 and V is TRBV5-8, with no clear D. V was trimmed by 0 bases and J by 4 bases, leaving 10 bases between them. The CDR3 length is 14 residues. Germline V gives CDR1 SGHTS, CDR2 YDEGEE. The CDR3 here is CASSLEPIRETQYF. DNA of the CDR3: TGTGCCAGCAGCTTGGAGCCTATAAGAGAGACCCAGTACTTC.

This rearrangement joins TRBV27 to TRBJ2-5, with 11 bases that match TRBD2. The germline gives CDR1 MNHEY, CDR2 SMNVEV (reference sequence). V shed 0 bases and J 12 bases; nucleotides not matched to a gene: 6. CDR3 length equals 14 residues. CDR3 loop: CASSLSGGLAVEYF. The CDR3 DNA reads TGTGCCAGCAGTTTATCGGGGGGACTAGCGGTGGAGTACTTC.

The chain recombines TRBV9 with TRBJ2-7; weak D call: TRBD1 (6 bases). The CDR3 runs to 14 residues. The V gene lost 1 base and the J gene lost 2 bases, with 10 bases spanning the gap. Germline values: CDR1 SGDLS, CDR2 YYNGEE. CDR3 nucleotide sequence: TGTGCCAGCAGCGTAAGCGGACAGACCTACGAGCAGTACTTC. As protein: CASSVSGQTYEQYF.

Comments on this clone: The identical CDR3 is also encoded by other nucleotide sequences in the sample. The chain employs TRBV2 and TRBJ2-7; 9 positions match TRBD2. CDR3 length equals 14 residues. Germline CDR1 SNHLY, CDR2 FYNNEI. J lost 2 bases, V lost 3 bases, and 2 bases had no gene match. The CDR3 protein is CASSEVAGAYEQYF. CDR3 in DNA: TGTGCCAGCAGTGAGGTAGCGGGAGCCTACGAGCAGTACTTC.

CDR3 loop: CASSYTRDRVDEQFF. The CDR3 DNA follows: TGTGCCAGCAGTTATACTCGGGACAGGGTGGACGAGCAGTTCTTC. This chain connects TRBV5-5 to TRBJ2-1; 9 bases are a match to TRBD1. Trimming removed 5 bases from V and 10 bases from J; junction bases left unmatched: 13. CDR1 and CDR2 (germline): SGHKS, YYEKEE (reference sequence). The CDR3 spans 15 residues.